This passage covers 7 T cell receptor beta chains from one sample sequenced in a study of cytomegalovirus exposure and HLA in healthy donors. This table comes from immunoSEQ multiplex PCR, and its TCRdb copy is limited to in-frame clones, with some not included. The sample records some 140,000 clones, roughly 84% being singletons. Sample: PBMCs. These receptors were obtained from a human donor in good health.

The chain has TRBV5-1 and TRBJ2-7; D may be TRBD1 (5 bases). CDR3 length: 13 residues. Trimming shortened V by 4 bases and J by 3 bases, and 11 bases separated the two germline ends. Per germline, CDR1 SGHRS and CDR2 YFSETQ. The CDR3 sequence: CASSLGQFYEQYF. The CDR3 bases are TGCGCCAGCAGCCTGGGGCAATTCTACGAGCAGTACTTC.

The V gene is TRBV4-1, the J gene TRBJ1-4; TRBD1 matches 9 bases. Germline CDR1 MGHRA, CDR2 YSYEKL. CDR3 length: 17 amino acids. Trimming took 5 bases from V and 8 from J; bases not matched to a gene: 15. The CDR3 DNA is TGCGCCAGCAGCAGTATTATGGACAGGGGAAGGTCAGAAAAACTGTTTTTT. Amino acids: CASSSIMDRGRSEKLFF.

This sequence joins TRBV6-6 and TRBJ1-1; a weak D match, TRBD1 (6 bases). The CDR3 has 14 amino acids. Between the trimmed V and J ends, which lost 2 bases and 0 bases, there was a span of 7 bases. Germline V lookup: CDR1 MNHNY, CDR2 SVGAGI (reference sequence). Here the CDR3 DNA reads TGTGCCAGCAGTTACGGGGGCGTGAACACTGAAGCTTTCTTT. Its protein is CASSYGGVNTEAFF.

Concerning this clone: The junction does not match germline at one end; this may be a read error. The rearrangement uses TRBV7-7 and TRBJ2-7; 7 nucleotides line up with TRBD2. Germline V gene lookup returns CDR1 SSHAT and CDR2 FNYEAQ (reference sequence). The CDR3 has 14 amino acids. The CDR3: CASSPGAGVYEQYF. CDR3 in DNA: TGTGCTAGCAGCCCAGGTGCGGGGGTCTACGAGCAGTACTTC.

In its sample, this clone was seen once. V usage is TRBV4-3 and J usage is TRBJ1-2, with TRBD1 matching 10 bases. The CDR3 totals 16 residues. With V trimmed by 2 bases and J by 4 bases, 7 bases remained unmatched. Germline CDR1 LGHNA, CDR2 YSLEER. The CDR3 DNA follows: TGCGCCAGCAGCCAATCCCACGGACAGGGGGGCTATGGCTACACCTTC. This gives the protein CASSQSHGQGGYGYTF.

The V call is TRBV5-1, the J call TRBJ2-2; 7 positions match TRBD1. The CDR3 is 14 amino acids. Germline CDR1 reads SGHRS; CDR2 reads YFSETQ. V shed 4 bases, J shed 0 bases, and the junction held 0 bases outside the gene matches. The DNA of the CDR3 is TGCGCCAGCAGCGGGACAGCGAACACCGGGGAGCTGTTTTTT. The encoded protein is CASSGTANTGELFF.

V usage is TRBV18 and J usage is TRBJ1-2, with a tentative D call TRBD1 (6 bases). Germline V gives CDR1 KGHSH, CDR2 LQKENI. This CDR3 spans 14 amino acids. V gave up 4 bases and J gave up 6 bases, with 15 bases separating them. CDR3 protein: CASSRLRDTDGYTF. CDR3 nucleotide sequence: TGTGCCAGCTCACGGCTCCGGGACACCGATGGCTACACCTTC.